This T cell receptor (beta chain) was identified in a study of T-cell reconstitution after alpha-beta-depleted transplantation in children. Study-wide results and caveats: At day 60, the high TCRbeta diversity found in some patients originated from recipient T cells and thymic progenitors that had survived.

Losses at the gene ends were 0 bases for V and 2 bases for J; bases not matched to a gene: 7. Germline lookup yields CDR1 LGHNA and CDR2 YSLEER. The CDR3 length is 18 residues. This clonotype is deemed medium-sized. Its antigen is not known. Using unique molecular identifiers, the investigators prepared the TCRbeta library. TCRdb re-called the PCR reads through MiXCR, storing one row per CDR3 protein. Here the sample spans over 3,500 distinct CDR3 sequences, 25% being singletons. This sequence joins TRBV4-3 and TRBJ2-5; 12 nucleotides align to TRBD2. This clonotype was obtained from a boy under two years old who had a stem cell transplant for SCID, so the T cells may come from the graft donor. Sequenced material: PBMCs, mostly from graft donor cells, taken 60 days after TCRalphabeta/CD19-depleted stem cell transplant. CDR3 in DNA: TGCGCCAGCAGCCAAGAAGGGCGACTAGCGGGGGCACAAGAGACCCAGTACTTC. It encodes CASSQEGRLAGAQETQYF.